This T cell receptor (beta chain) was identified during a study of T cell responses to AZD1222 COVID-19 vaccine. V was clipped by 10 bases and J by 5 bases, with 14 bases between them. The germline V gene has CDR1 LNHDA and CDR2 SQIVND (reference sequence). The CDR3 extends over 12 amino acids. Assay used: immunoSEQ multiplex PCR; TCRdb lists only in-frame clones, some missing. The sample carries more than 100,000 clones, 91% recorded once. The chain recombines TRBV19 with TRBJ1-1; D possibly corresponds to TRBD1 (6 bases). The sequence was obtained from an adult in good health. Sequencing used peripheral blood, obtained on day 0 of AZD1222 vaccination. CDR3 sequence (DNA): TGTGCCACCGTACAGGGAGGGACTGAAGCTTTCTTT. Amino acid sequence: CATVQGGTEAFF. The complete variable domain, with remaining parts taken from reference TRBV19 and TRBJ1-1, reads DGGITQSPKYLFRKEGQNVTLSCEQNLNHDAMYWYRQDPGQGLRLIYYSQIVNDFQKGDIAEGYSVSREKKESFPLTVTSAQKNPTAFYLCATVQGGTEAFFGQGTRLTVV.